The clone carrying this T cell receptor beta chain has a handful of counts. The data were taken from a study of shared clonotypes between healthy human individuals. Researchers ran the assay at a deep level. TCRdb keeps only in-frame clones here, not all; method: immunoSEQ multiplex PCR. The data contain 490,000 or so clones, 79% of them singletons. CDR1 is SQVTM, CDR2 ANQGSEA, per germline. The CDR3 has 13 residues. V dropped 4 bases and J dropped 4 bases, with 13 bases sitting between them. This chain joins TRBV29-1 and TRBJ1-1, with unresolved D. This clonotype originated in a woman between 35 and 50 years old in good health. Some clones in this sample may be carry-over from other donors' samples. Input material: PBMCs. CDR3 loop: CSVGAARGTEAFF. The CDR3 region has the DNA TGCAGCGTTGGGGCAGCCCGTGGCACTGAAGCTTTCTTT.